This T cell receptor beta chain was captured in a study of graft-versus-host responses after intestinal transplantation. Study-wide background: Grafts were multivisceral, liver-intestinal, or isolated intestinal. Among the recipients, all got anti-thymocyte globulin induction and then tacrolimus and steroids for around three years.

TCRdb's table, derived via immunoSEQ multiplex PCR, lists solely in-frame clones and lacks some. Among 90,000 to 95,000 clones listed, about 90% were seen once. Concerning this clone: What it binds is unknown.

General observations from the study: GvH clones turned up in recipient marrow; some had shown up first in ileum or blood. Patients with graft-donor T cell macrochimerism had high graft-versus-host to host-versus-graft clonal ratios in allografts.

From germline, CDR1 is SGHDT and CDR2 YYEEEE. The CDR3 runs to 13 residues. Trimming took off 1 base at V and 6 bases at J, with 8 bases between the two ends. This TCR came from a human donor who received an intestinal transplant. V usage is TRBV5-6 and J usage is TRBJ1-5; no reliable D call. Source: unstimulated CD8+ T cells sorted from spleen or lymph node cells, taken before intestinal transplant. The CDR3 sequence: CASSLSGSQPQHF. The CDR3 DNA sequence: TGTGCCAGCAGCTTGTCCGGGAGTCAGCCCCAGCATTTT.